Presented here are 26 T cell receptor beta chains from one specimen sequenced in a study of blood T cell repertoires in COVID-19 (dated by TCRdb to 2019 to 2021). Libraries came from the immunoSEQ multiplex PCR assay. TCRdb holds this immuneACCESS table with in-frame rearrangements only. Some clones are missing; in checked studies, unresolved V genes explain under half, and the rest has no known cause. Recorded for this sample are 130,000 to 150,000 clones; 87% of them occurred a single time. Over 0.75% of the sample rests with the top ten. Sample: peripheral blood. These receptors originate from a woman in her 50s with acute or convalescent COVID-19.

The CDR3 DNA is TGTGCCAGTAGTGGCCGGACAGGGGAGACAGATACGCAGTATTTT. Its protein product is CASSGRTGETDTQYF. The chain couples TRBV19 to TRBJ2-3; 9 bases are a match to TRBD1. Trimming took 5 bases from V and 3 from J; bases not matched to a gene: 6. The CDR3 runs 15 residues. Germline-derived CDR1 and CDR2 are LNHDA and SQIVND (reference sequence).

The chain has TRBV5-6 and TRBJ2-7; 10 bases align to TRBD1. Germline V gene lookup returns CDR1 SGHDT and CDR2 YYEEEE. J was trimmed by 2 bases and V by 1 base; bases with no gene match: 6. The CDR3 extends over 16 amino acids. The CDR3 region has the DNA TGTGCCAGCAGCTTGCTTCCGGGACAGGGGACCTACGAGCAGTACTTC. Translated: CASSLLPGQGTYEQYF. The entire variable domain, with the rest obtained from reference TRBV5-6 and TRBJ2-7, is as follows: DAGVTQSPTHLIKTRGQQVTLRCSPKSGHDTVSWYQQALGQGPQFIFQYYEEEERQRGNFPDRFSGHQFPNYSSELNVNALLLGDSALYLCASSLLPGQGTYEQYFGPGTRLTVT.

The chain employs TRBV2 and TRBJ1-6; 7 nucleotides line up with TRBD1. The CDR3 has 15 residues. With V trimmed by 7 bases and J by 7 bases, 10 bases remained unmatched. Per germline, CDR1 SNHLY and CDR2 FYNNEI. Written as DNA, the CDR3 is TGTGCCAGCACCGTCCTGACAGGGAGGAATTCACCCCTCCACTTT. It encodes CASTVLTGRNSPLHF.

The chain couples TRBV7-9 to TRBJ1-2; D perhaps matches TRBD1 (6 bases). V lost 2 bases to trimming and J lost 6 bases, with 10 bases between them. The CDR3 length is 13 residues. In germline, CDR1 is SEHNR, CDR2 FQNEAQ (reference sequence). CDR3 sequence: CASSLLQGHGYTF. In nucleotides, the CDR3 is TGTGCCAGCAGCTTATTACAGGGCCATGGCTACACCTTC.

The chain has TRBV4-1 and TRBJ1-1, with D unclear. Trimming stripped 4 bases from V and 10 bases from J, with 22 bases between. CDR3 length: 15 residues. Germline loops: CDR1 MGHRA, CDR2 YSYEKL. CDR3 nucleotides: TGCGCCAGCAGCCCCACAGTGGAGGCGGTCCTGATAGCTTTCTTT. Translating it yields CASSPTVEAVLIAFF.

This chain joins TRBV9 and TRBJ2-5; 8 positions agree with TRBD2. Per the germline V gene, CDR1 is SGDLS and CDR2 is YYNGEE. The V segment lost 0 bases and the J segment 1 base; nucleotides outside the gene matches: 5. The CDR3 contains 16 residues. Here the CDR3 DNA reads TGTGCCAGCAGCGTAGCGGGGGGGCGGTCCCAAGAGACCCAGTACTTC. This encodes CASSVAGGRSQETQYF. Together with reference TRBV9 and TRBJ2-5, the CDR3 gives the full variable domain: DSGVTQTPKHLITATGQRVTLRCSPRSGDLSVYWYQQSLDQGLQFLIQYYNGEERAKGNILERFSAQQFPDLHSELNLSSLELGDSALYFCASSVAGGRSQETQYFGPGTRLLVL.

V usage is TRBV27 and J usage is TRBJ1-1; D not certain. The germline gives CDR1 MNHEY, CDR2 SMNVEV (reference sequence). The CDR3 contains 13 residues. V was shortened by 4 bases and J by 8 bases, with 14 bases between the two germline ends. The CDR3 DNA is TGTGCCAGCAGTTACGAAGAGGGTGAGGAAGCTTTCTTT. Translated, it gives CASSYEEGEEAFF.

Here the CDR3 reads CASANQGRNSPLHF. CDR3 bases: TGTGCTAGTGCCAATCAGGGGCGCAATTCACCCCTCCACTTT. The chain combines TRBV12-5 with TRBJ1-6; possible D gene TRBD1, 6 bases. This CDR3 has 14 amino acids. Germline assignment: CDR1 LGHNT and CDR2 FRNRAP. The ends were cut back, 7 bases at V and 7 bases at J, with 14 bases in the middle.

This chain joins TRBV5-5 and TRBJ1-1, with a weak D call TRBD1 (5 bases). The CDR3 is 15 residues long. Germline V CDR1 and CDR2: SGHKS, YYEKEE (reference sequence). Trimming pared 0 bases from V and 0 bases from J, leaving 9 bases between. CDR3 bases: TGTGCCAGCAGCTTGGCAGGGTCAGTGAACACTGAAGCTTTCTTT. Translated, it gives CASSLAGSVNTEAFF.

V and J are TRBV7-3 and TRBJ1-2; D ambiguous. Trimming took off 0 bases at V and 1 base at J, with 9 bases between the two ends. This CDR3 has 15 amino acids. In germline, CDR1 is SGHTA, CDR2 FQGTGA. The DNA for the CDR3 is TGTGCCAGCAGCTTAACGTCCCCGGTTAACTATGGCTACACCTTC. This sequence encodes CASSLTSPVNYGYTF.

The V call is TRBV10-3, the J call TRBJ1-2; 10 bases match TRBD1. CDR1 ENHRY and CDR2 SYGVKD come from the germline V gene. V lost 0 bases to trimming and J lost 1 base; unmatched junction nucleotides: 5. The CDR3 contains 17 residues. Here the CDR3 DNA reads TGTGCCATCAGTGAGTCGACAGGGGGCAAGGGTAACTATGGCTACACCTTC. Protein: CAISESTGGKGNYGYTF.

This clone was seen only a few times. The chain couples TRBV30 to TRBJ1-6, with D unresolved. There are 12 residues in the CDR3. The germline V and J ends were trimmed by 3 bases and 8 bases, with 8 bases remaining between them. The germline V gene encodes CDR1 GTSNPN and CDR2 SVGIG (reference sequence). The CDR3 nucleotides are TGTGCCTGGAGACCAGGTGATTCACCCCTCCACTTT. Protein product: CAWRPGDSPLHF. Combining the CDR3 with reference TRBV30 and TRBJ1-6 gives the whole variable domain SQTIHQWPATLVQPVGSPLSLECTVEGTSNPNLYWYRQAAGRGLQLLFYSVGIGQISSEVPQNLSASRPQDRQFILSSKKLLLSDSGFYLCAWRPGDSPLHFGNGTRLTVT.

This chain connects TRBV9 to TRBJ2-2; 12 bases match TRBD2. Unmatched junction bases numbered 5, after V lost 1 base and J lost 4 bases. The CDR3 loop spans 17 amino acids. Germline V gene data show CDR1 as SGDLS and CDR2 as YYNGEE. The CDR3 bases are TGTGCCAGCAGCGTATCTCTAGCGGGAGGGCCCACCGGGGAGCTGTTTTTT. Protein: CASSVSLAGGPTGELFF.

V gene TRBV7-2 combines with J gene TRBJ2-1, with D unresolved. The germline gives CDR1 SGHTA, CDR2 FQGNSA. This CDR3 spans 16 amino acids. Trimming removed 0 bases at V and 1 base at J, with 10 bases between. CDR3 sequence reads: CASSLAASRSYNEQFF. The CDR3 DNA reads TGTGCCAGCAGCTTAGCAGCCTCGAGATCCTACAATGAGCAGTTCTTC. Full variable domain (outside the CDR3, taken from reference TRBV7-2 and TRBJ2-1): GAGVSQSPSNKVTEKGKDVELRCDPISGHTALYWYRQSLGQGLEFLIYFQGNSAPDKSGLPSDRFSAERTGGSVSTLTIQRTQQEDSAVYLCASSLAASRSYNEQFFGPGTRLTVL.

The chain combines TRBV28 with TRBJ2-2, with D possibly TRBD1 on 5 matching bases. In germline, CDR1 is MDHEN, CDR2 SYDVKM. V was shortened by 3 bases and J by 3 bases, with 11 bases between the two germline ends. CDR3 length equals 15 residues. The chain's CDR3 is CASSLASRDTGELFF. The DNA of the CDR3 is TGTGCCAGCAGTTTGGCCAGCAGGGACACCGGGGAGCTGTTTTTT. The whole variable domain, filled in from reference TRBV28 and TRBJ2-2, reads DVKVTQSSRYLVKRTGEKVFLECVQDMDHENMFWYRQDPGLGLRLIYFSYDVKMKEKGDIPEGYSVSREKKERFSLILESASTNQTSMYLCASSLASRDTGELFFGEGSRLTVL.

As DNA, the CDR3 is TGTGCCAGCAGTGGGGGCGGCTACGAGCAGTACTTC. Translated: CASSGGGYEQYF. The chain recombines TRBV12-3 or TRBV12-4 with TRBJ2-7; a possible D gene is TRBD1 (6 bases). V lost 5 bases to trimming and J lost 3 bases, with 8 bases between them. The CDR3 covers 12 residues.

The chain combines TRBV27 with TRBJ2-5; D might be TRBD1 (5 bases). Germline V gene sequence: CDR1 MNHEY, CDR2 SMNVEV (reference sequence). Trimming took 6 bases from V and 1 from J, leaving 12 bases between them. The CDR3 spans 14 residues. This CDR3 reads CASRRMTAQETQYF. CDR3 bases: TGTGCCAGCAGACGTATGACAGCCCAAGAGACCCAGTACTTC.

J is TRBJ2-1 and V is TRBV30; 15 nucleotides line up with TRBD2. With V trimmed by 2 bases and J by 9 bases, 5 bases remained unmatched. CDR1 and CDR2 (germline): GTSNPN, SVGIG (reference sequence). The CDR3 sequence is 15 residues long. CDR3 protein: CAWSRTSGGAGEQFF. CDR3 DNA: TGTGCCTGGAGTAGGACTAGCGGGGGGGCCGGTGAGCAGTTCTTC.

J is TRBJ1-4 and V is TRBV12-5; D unclear. The CDR3 has 14 residues. The V gene lost 6 bases and the J gene lost 8 bases, with 16 bases spanning the gap. CDR1 and CDR2 from the germline V gene are LGHNT and FRNRAP. CDR3 nucleotides: TGTGCTAGTGGGCAGGACCGAGGGATCGAAAAACTGTTTTTT. This codes for CASGQDRGIEKLFF.

This clone was detected only a few times. The same CDR3 also results from other DNA sequences found in this sample. V is TRBV7-9 and J is TRBJ1-2; 8 bases fit TRBD1. The CDR3 has 13 amino acids. V gave up 1 base and J gave up 7 bases; unmatched junction bases: 2. The germline V gene encodes CDR1 SEHNR and CDR2 FQNEAQ (reference sequence). In nucleotides, the CDR3 is TGTGCCAGCAGCTTAGAACAGGGGGGTGGCTACACCTTC. This translates into CASSLEQGGGYTF.

The chain has TRBV7-8 and TRBJ2-2; 8 bases match TRBD1. The CDR3 length is 17 residues. The germline V gene has CDR1 SGHVS and CDR2 FQNEAQ. V lost 5 bases and J lost 3; bases outside the gene matches: 11. The CDR3 region is CASSILPGQVYTGELFF. The CDR3 DNA follows: TGTGCCAGCAGCATTCTTCCGGGACAGGTCTACACCGGGGAGCTGTTTTTT.

The chain joins TRBV7-3 to TRBJ2-1, with 7 positions matching TRBD2. The CDR3 sequence is 13 residues long. Germline V gives CDR1 SGHTA, CDR2 FQGTGA. With V trimmed by 5 bases and J by 6 bases, 4 bases remained unmatched. The CDR3 protein is CASSRGVSNEQFF. DNA for the CDR3: TGTGCCAGCAGCCGGGGGGTCAGCAATGAGCAGTTCTTC.

The chain has TRBV7-2 and TRBJ2-1; TRBD2 aligns across 7 bases. The CDR3 contains 16 residues. CDR1 SGHTA and CDR2 FQGNSA come from the germline V gene. The V segment lost 5 bases and the J segment 3 bases; nucleotides outside the gene matches: 10. The DNA of the CDR3 is TGTGCCAGCAGCCCAGGGTGGCGCGGGGGCTACAATGAGCAGTTCTTC. Protein: CASSPGWRGGYNEQFF.

The rearrangement uses TRBV2 and TRBJ2-7; tentatively, D is TRBD2 (8 bases). The length of the CDR3 is 14 residues. The germline gives CDR1 SNHLY, CDR2 FYNNEI. V was pared by 5 bases and J by 6 bases, with 17 bases between. The CDR3 sequence: CASSSPGGGIEQYF. CDR3 DNA: TGTGCCAGCAGTAGCCCGGGAGGGGGCATCGAGCAGTACTTC. Using reference TRBV2 and TRBJ2-7 for the parts outside the CDR3, the full variable domain is EPEVTQTPSHQVTQMGQEVILRCVPISNHLYFYWYRQILGQKVEFLVSFYNNEISEKSEIFDDQFSVERPDGSNFTLKIRSTKLEDSAMYFCASSSPGGGIEQYFGPGTRLTVT.

This clone was seen a single time. The DNA of the CDR3 is TGTGCCAGCAGTTTTTATTTCGATACGCAGTATTTT. Protein sequence: CASSFYFDTQYF. The chain uses TRBV28 and TRBJ2-3; D unresolved. CDR1 and CDR2 from the germline V gene are MDHEN and SYDVKM. Trimming stripped 3 bases from V and 6 bases from J, with 7 bases between. The CDR3 extends over 12 amino acids.

The chain links TRBV18 to TRBJ2-1; TRBD1 aligns across 9 bases. Germline V lookup: CDR1 KGHSH, CDR2 LQKENI. Trimming took 1 base from V and 8 from J; bases not matched to a gene: 9. The CDR3 loop spans 16 amino acids. The CDR3 reads CASSPRVGTGSDEQFF. CDR3 in DNA: TGTGCCAGCTCACCACGGGTAGGGACAGGGAGCGATGAGCAGTTCTTC.